This TCR beta chain was sequenced for a study of cytotoxic CD8 clonotypes in ibrutinib-treated CLL. Points from the study as a whole: Sustained-remission and progressing patients had unequal sampling times.

This CDR3 spans 16 amino acids. Germline lookup yields CDR1 KGHSH and CDR2 LQKENI. Trimming took 0 bases from V and 6 from J; bases not matched to a gene: 4. Clones were read by immunoSEQ multiplex PCR, and TCRdb kept only the in-frame ones, dropping some. The table lists some 200,000 clones, about four fifths of them singletons. As concerns this clone: Its antigen remains unidentified. The sample carries other DNA sequences with the same CDR3.

This material consisted of PBMCs, taken after 12 months of ibrutinib treatment. The rearrangement links TRBV18 to TRBJ2-1, with 11 bases fitting TRBD2. The clonotype comes from a human donor with chronic lymphocytic leukemia. For the CDR3, the DNA is TGTGCCAGCTCACCACCGGGACTAGCGGAGAGCAATGAGCAGTTCTTC. Translation gives CASSPPGLAESNEQFF.